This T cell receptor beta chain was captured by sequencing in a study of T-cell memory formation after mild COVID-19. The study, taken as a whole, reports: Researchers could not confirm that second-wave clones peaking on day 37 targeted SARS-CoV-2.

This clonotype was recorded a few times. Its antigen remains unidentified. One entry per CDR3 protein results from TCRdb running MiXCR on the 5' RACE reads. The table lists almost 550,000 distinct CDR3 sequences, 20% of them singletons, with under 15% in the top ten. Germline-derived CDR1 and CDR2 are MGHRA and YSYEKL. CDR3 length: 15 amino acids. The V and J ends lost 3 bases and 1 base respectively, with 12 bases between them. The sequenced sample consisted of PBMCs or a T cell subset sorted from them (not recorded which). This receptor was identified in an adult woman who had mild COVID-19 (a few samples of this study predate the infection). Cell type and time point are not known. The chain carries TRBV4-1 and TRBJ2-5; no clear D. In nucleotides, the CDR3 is TGCGCCAGCAGCCAGGGCCTAACCCTCCAAGAGACCCAGTACTTC. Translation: CASSQGLTLQETQYF.